This is a list of T cell receptor beta chains from one sample in a study of response to subunit inactivated influenza vaccine. A single record per CDR3 protein comes from TCRdb applying MiXCR to the RT-PCR reads. The sample contains about 540,000 distinct CDR3 sequences, around 21% of which appear only once. These data were also reused for a study on T cells expressing NK-cell markers.

The starting material was CD4+ T cells sorted from PBMCs, obtained roughly 13 days after vaccination. These receptors were collected from a man aged 50 to 60 who received an inactivated influenza vaccine. CDR3s include the opening cysteine and the closing phenylalanine or tryptophan. D genes are given only for firm matches. Size values are once, few and many counts, or a class for expanded clones, and some rows have none.

>-|TRBV24-1|TRBJ2-1|-
CATSDARPSLGFSYNEQFF
TGTGCCACCAGTGATGCTCGGCCCTCTCTTGGGTTCTCCTACAATGAGCAGTTCTTC
>few|TRBV15|TRBJ1-2|TRBD1
CATSRDRGTGDGYTF
TGTGCCACCAGCAGAGATCGGGGGACAGGGGACGGCTACACCTTC
>-|TRBV2|TRBJ2-7|-
CASSVYRAGEQYF
TGTGCCAGCAGTGTGTACAGGGCTGGCGAGCAGTACTTC
>few|TRBV28|TRBJ1-5|-
CASSNAQWSSQPQHF
TGTGCCAGCAGCAATGCACAATGGTCGAGCCAGCCCCAGCATTTT
>-|TRBV9|TRBJ1-5|TRBD1
CASSVGDRGEQPQHF
TGTGCCAGCAGCGTAGGCGACAGGGGGGAACAGCCCCAGCATTTT
>-|TRBV7-9|TRBJ1-1|TRBD1
CASSKTGEGSTEAFF
TGTGCCAGCAGCAAAACAGGGGAGGGTTCGACTGAAGCTTTCTTT
>many|TRBV10-3|TRBJ2-4|-
CAIRGADPQGAKNIQYF
TGTGCCATCCGGGGGGCGGACCCCCAGGGAGCCAAAAACATTCAGTACTTC
>-|TRBV7-2|TRBJ2-5|TRBD2
CASSLQGLAGGETQYF
TGTGCCAGCAGCTTACAGGGACTAGCGGGCGGGGAGACCCAGTACTTC
>few|TRBV7-2|TRBJ2-1|TRBD2
CASSLAWLAGGYNEQFF
TGTGCCAGCAGCTTAGCGTGGCTAGCGGGAGGGTACAATGAGCAGTTCTTC
>many|TRBV7-2|TRBJ2-1|TRBD2
CASSRTQRGLIEQFF
TGTGCCAGCAGCCGCACCCAGCGGGGCCTAATTGAGCAGTTCTTC
>few|TRBV5-1|TRBJ1-2|-
CASSLEVLYGYTF
TGCGCCAGCAGCTTGGAAGTTCTCTATGGCTACACCTTC